Sequencing of this T cell receptor beta chain was carried out in a study of shared T cell receptors in the human thymus. Profiled with immunoSEQ multiplex PCR; TCRdb holds only in-frame clones, not every one. The data contain about 540,000 clones, about four fifths of them singletons. V was shortened by 6 bases and J by 2 bases, with 20 bases between the two germline ends. Germline CDR1 reads MDHEN; CDR2 reads SYDVKM. CDR3 size: 16 residues. The data also belong to a second study, concerning human thymus T cells. That report adds: Healthy Finnish infants having corrective surgery for congenital heart defects served as donors. Thymic samples were excised during corrective heart operations. Highly overlapping thymic repertoires among unrelated individuals were reported in related research.

The V and J genes are TRBV28 and TRBJ2-7, with D perhaps TRBD1 (5 bases). This clonotype originated in a boy in the first two years of life with a congenital heart defect. The sample consisted of thymocytes. The CDR3 nucleotides are TGTGCCAGCAGCCCCCCTTCTGGCAGGGCCCCCTACGAGCAGTACTTC. This sequence encodes CASSPPSGRAPYEQYF.